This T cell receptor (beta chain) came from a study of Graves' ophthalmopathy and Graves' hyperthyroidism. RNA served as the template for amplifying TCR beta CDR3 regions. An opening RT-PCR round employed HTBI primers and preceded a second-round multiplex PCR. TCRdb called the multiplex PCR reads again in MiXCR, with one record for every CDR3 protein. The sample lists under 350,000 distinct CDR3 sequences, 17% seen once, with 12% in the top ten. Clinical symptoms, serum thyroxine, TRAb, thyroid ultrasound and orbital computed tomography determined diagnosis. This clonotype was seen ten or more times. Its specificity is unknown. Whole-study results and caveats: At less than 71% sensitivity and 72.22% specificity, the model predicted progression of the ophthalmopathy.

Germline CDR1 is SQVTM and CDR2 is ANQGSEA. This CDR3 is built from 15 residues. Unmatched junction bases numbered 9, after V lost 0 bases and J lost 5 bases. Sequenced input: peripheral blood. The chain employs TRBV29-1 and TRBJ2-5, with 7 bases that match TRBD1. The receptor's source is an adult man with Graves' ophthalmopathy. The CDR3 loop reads CSVEDQVRGSETQYF. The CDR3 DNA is TGCAGCGTTGAAGATCAAGTCAGGGGGTCGGAGACCCAGTACTTC. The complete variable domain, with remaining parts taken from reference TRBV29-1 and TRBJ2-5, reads SAVISQKPSRDICQRGTSLTIQCQVDSQVTMMFWYRQQPGQSLTLIATANQGSEATYESGFVIDKFPISRPNLTFSTLTVSNMSPEDSSIYLCSVEDQVRGSETQYFGPGTRLLVL.